This TCR beta chain was profiled in a study of regulatory T cells in long-lasting Graves disease. Overall study findings and caveats: Segments TRBV28, TRBJ1-2 and TRBJ2-5 showed preferential usage in persistent disease. The study examined only peripheral blood, not thyroid tissue.

CDR1 MNHEY and CDR2 SMNVEV come from the germline V gene (reference sequence). There are 15 residues in the CDR3. The V end lost 6 bases, the J end lost 0 bases, and 13 bases lay between the germline ends. Sample time point: newly diagnosed GD, antithyroid drugs for less than 3 months. Extracted RNA from PBMCs served as the source of the TCR library. Relying on iRepertoire HTBI primers and Arm-PCR of CDR3 regions, the team built TCR beta libraries. TCRdb used MiXCR to reprocess the multiplex PCR reads, holding one entry per CDR3 protein. The table records approximately 400,000 distinct CDR3 sequences, more than 13% of them present only once. This clonotype was observed a handful of times. Its antigen is not known. The data were also submitted as part of a second study, on T cells in Graves' hyperthyroidism and ophthalmopathy. This second report adds: The HTBI primer set was used in a first-round RT-PCR of the TCR CDR3. Most thyroid-expanded clonotypes above 0.001 were also found in blood.

The chain links TRBV27 to TRBJ2-3; possibly TRBD2 for D (5 bases). This receptor was obtained from a woman aged 25 to 39 with Graves disease. The material sequenced was peripheral blood mononuclear cells (PBMCs), taken at new diagnosis, from a patient treated with antithyroid drugs. Here the CDR3 DNA reads TGTGCCAGCAGCCAACTAGGATATAGCACAGATACGCAGTATTTT. The encoded protein is CASSQLGYSTDTQYF.